This TCR beta chain emerged from a study of T cell responses to AZD1222 COVID-19 vaccine. Overall study results and limits: Donors were largely white British and mainly female; clonal diversity was possibly underestimated. Baseline testing showed seropositivity in only five to seven AZD1222 recipients. Vaccine-associated CD4 TCRs spanned spike, dominant at 160-218 and 743-854.

Notes on this clone: As yet, its antigen is unknown.

Profiling relied on immunoSEQ multiplex PCR, and the TCRdb table lists in-frame clones only, not all of them. The sample records 110,000 to 150,000 clones, over 90% being singletons. Between the trimmed V and J ends, which lost 4 bases and 3 bases, there was a span of 12 bases. This CDR3 spans 14 amino acids. The germline V gene has CDR1 KGHSH and CDR2 LQKENI. The chain carries TRBV18 and TRBJ1-1; TRBD1 is a possible D gene (5 bases). The receptor comes from an adult in good health. Sequencing used peripheral blood, obtained on day 0 of AZD1222 vaccination. CDR3 region: CASSLRQGDTEAFF. CDR3 sequence (DNA): TGTGCCAGCTCACTGAGACAAGGGGACACTGAAGCTTTCTTT.